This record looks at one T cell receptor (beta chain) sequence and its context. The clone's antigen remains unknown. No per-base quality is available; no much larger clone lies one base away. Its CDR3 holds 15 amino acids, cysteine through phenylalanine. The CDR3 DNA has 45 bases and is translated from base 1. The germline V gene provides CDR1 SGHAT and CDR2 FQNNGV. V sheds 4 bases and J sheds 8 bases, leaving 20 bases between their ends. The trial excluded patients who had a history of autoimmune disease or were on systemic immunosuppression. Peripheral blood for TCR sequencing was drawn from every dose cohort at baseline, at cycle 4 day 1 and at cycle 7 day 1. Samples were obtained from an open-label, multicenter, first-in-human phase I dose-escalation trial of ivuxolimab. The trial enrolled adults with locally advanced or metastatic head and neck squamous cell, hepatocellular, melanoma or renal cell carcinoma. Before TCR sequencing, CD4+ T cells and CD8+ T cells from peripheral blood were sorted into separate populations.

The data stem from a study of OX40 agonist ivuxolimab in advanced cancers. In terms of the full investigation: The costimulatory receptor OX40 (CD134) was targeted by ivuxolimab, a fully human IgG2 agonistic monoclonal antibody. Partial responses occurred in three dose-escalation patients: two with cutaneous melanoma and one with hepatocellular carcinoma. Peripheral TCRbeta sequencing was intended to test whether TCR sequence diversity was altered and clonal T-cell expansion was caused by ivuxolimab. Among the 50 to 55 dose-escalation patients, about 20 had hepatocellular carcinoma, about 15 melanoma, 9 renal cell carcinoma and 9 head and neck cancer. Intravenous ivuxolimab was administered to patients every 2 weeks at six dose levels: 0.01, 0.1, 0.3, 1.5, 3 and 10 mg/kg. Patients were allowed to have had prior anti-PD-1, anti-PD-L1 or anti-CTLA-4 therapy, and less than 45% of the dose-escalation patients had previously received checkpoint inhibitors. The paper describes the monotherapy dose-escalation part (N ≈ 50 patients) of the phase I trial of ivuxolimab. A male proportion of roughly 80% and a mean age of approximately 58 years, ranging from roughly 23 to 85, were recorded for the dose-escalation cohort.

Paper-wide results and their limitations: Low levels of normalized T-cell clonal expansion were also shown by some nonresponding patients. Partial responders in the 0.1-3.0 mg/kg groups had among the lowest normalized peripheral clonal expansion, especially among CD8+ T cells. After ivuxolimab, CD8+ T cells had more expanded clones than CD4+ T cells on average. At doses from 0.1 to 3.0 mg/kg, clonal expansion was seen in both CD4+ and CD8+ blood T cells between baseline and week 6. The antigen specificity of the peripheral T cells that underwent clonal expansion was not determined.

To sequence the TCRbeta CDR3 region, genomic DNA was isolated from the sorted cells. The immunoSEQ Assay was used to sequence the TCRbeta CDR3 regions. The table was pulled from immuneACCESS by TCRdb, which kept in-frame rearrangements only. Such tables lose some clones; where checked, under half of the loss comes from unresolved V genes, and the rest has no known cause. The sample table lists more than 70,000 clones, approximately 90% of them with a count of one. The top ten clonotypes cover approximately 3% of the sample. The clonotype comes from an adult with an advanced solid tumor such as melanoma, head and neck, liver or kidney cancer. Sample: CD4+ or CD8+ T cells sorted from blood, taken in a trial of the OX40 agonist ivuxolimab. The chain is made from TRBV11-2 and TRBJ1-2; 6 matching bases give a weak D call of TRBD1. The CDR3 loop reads CASSSLLGQGKGYTF. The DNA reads TGTGCCAGCAGCTCCTTACTCGGGCAGGGGAAAGGCTACACCTTC.